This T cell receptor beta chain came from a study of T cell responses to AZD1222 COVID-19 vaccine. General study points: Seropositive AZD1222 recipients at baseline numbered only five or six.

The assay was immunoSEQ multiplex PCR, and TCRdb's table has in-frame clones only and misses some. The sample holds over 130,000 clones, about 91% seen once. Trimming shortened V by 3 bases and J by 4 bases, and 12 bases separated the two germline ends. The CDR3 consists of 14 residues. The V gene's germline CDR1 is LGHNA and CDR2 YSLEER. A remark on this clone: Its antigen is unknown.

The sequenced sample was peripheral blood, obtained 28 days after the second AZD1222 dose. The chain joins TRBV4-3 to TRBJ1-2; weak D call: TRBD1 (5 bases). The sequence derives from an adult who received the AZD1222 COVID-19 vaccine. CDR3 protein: CASSQSLGGYGYTF. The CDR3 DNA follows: TGCGCCAGCAGCCAGTCCTTGGGGGGCTATGGCTACACCTTC.